The entry below describes one T cell receptor (beta chain). The specificity of this receptor is unknown. Base qualities were left out, and no much larger clone turns up one base away. The method was the immunoSEQ multiplex PCR assay. Following the manufacturer's protocol, the hsTCRB Kit was used to amplify rearranged TCR beta chain sequences. TCRB libraries were sequenced on an Illumina MiSeq. Under the source paper's analysis protocol: The proprietary platform of the kit vendor was used for demultiplexing, trimming and gene mapping. Imported from immuneACCESS, the table was reduced by TCRdb to in-frame sequences with V and J called. These copies leave out some clones; in studies compared against another copy, an unresolved V gene accounts for under half, and the cause of the remainder is not known. The V and J calls and clone size are taken from that table; D and trimming were inferred from the DNA. The sample table contains approximately 110,000 clones; only one count was recorded for around 90% of them. The top ten clonotypes cover 0.55% to 0.7% of the sample.

The sample is drawn from a study of a mutant IDH1 vaccine in newly diagnosed glioma (dated by TCRdb to about 2021). Some background on the complete study: Patients were given eight vaccinations, in weeks 1, 3, 5, 7, 11, 15, 19 and 23, which matched visits V03 through V10. Vaccination started 4-6 weeks after radiotherapy alone, or was given together with temozolomide cycles in the groups whose treatment included chemotherapy. Of the approximately 30 treated patients, approximately 62% were male and approximately 40% were female, and the mean age was 40.4 years. Before enrollment, patients had received standard therapy of radiotherapy alone, temozolomide alone, or radiochemotherapy with temozolomide; most received the combination. Peripheral blood was collected at six visits: V03 (baseline), V05, V07, V10, V12 and V13. For exploratory analyses, longitudinal TCRB deep sequencing was carried out in around 26 treated patients wherever samples were available.

Points the paper makes about the study in general: PBMC samples for TCRB deep sequencing were selected based on availability. The authors stated that sample limitations prevented analyses of patient blood samples from being reproduced. Immune responses induced by the vaccine were seen in approximately 93% of patients across multiple MHC alleles. No apparent relationship was observed between pseudoprogression and alterations in the top peripheral T cell clonotypes detected by TCRB sequencing.

Per the publication, the time point label means: week 11, during vaccination. Every vaccine dose consisted of 300 ug of a 20-mer mutant IDH1 peptide in Montanide, administered subcutaneously together with topical imiquimod. Newly diagnosed WHO grade 3 or 4 IDH1-mutant astrocytomas showing loss of nuclear ATRX were present in the donors. The samples were drawn from NOA16, a multicentre, single-arm, open-label phase I trial in Germany that tested a mutant IDH1 peptide vaccine in humans for the first time. Genomic DNA for TCRB sequencing was isolated from EDTA blood with the DNeasy Blood and Tissue Kit. V lost 0 bases and J lost 0 bases; the stretch between them is 8 bases long. Sequences SGHVS (CDR1) and FQNEAQ (CDR2) are obtained from the germline V gene. From its cysteine to its phenylalanine, the CDR3 spans 15 amino acids. Only the CDR3 DNA is retained, 45 bases long and in frame from the first base.

This clonotype was sampled from a woman aged 50 to 60 with glioma. The sequences come from PBMCs, collected from a glioma patient whose treatment included an IDH1 peptide vaccine. Recombination linked TRBV7-8 to TRBJ1-2; TRBD1 is a weak D gene call, 5 bases matching. The sequenced DNA is TGTGCCAGCAGCTTAGCGGGACGGTCTAACTATGGCTACACCTTC. Its amino acids are CASSLAGRSNYGYTF.